This TCR beta chain stems from a study of CD8+ T cells in alopecia areata. Study overall: Scoring of severity for treated patients was based on percentage of affected scalp area.

RNA was isolated and reverse transcribed to cDNA, the sequencing template. TCRdb's copy holds only in-frame clones and misses some; the assay was immunoSEQ multiplex PCR. Of roughly 110,000 clones listed, around three fifths are singletons. Treatment described: oral pan-JAK inhibitor, 5-10 mg twice daily. Individuals with alopecia areata gave both lesional scalp punch biopsies and peripheral blood for collection. Sorted populations comprised CD4+ and CD8+ T cells obtained from PBMCs. CDR1 SEHNR and CDR2 FQNEAQ come from the germline V gene (reference sequence). The germline V and J ends were trimmed by 11 bases and 5 bases, with 12 bases remaining between them. This CDR3 contains 12 residues.

The sequence was collected from a human donor with alopecia areata. The V and J genes are TRBV7-9 and TRBJ1-4, with D possibly matching TRBD1 (5 bases). The sample consisted of CD8+ T cells sorted from blood, taken at week 24, from a patient treated with tofacitinib. CDR3 DNA sequence: TGTGCCGGAGGGACGGTAAATGAAAAACTGTTTTTT. It is translated as CAGGTVNEKLFF.